These 17 T cell receptor beta chains originate from one sample sequenced in a study of beta chain features in type 1 diabetes. Sequenced material consisted of expressed TCRB transcripts (all of the isolated RNA was reverse transcribed). Data came from immunoSEQ multiplex PCR; TCRdb stores just in-frame clones and leaves some out. The sample has about 130,000 clones; about 9.2% are singletons. The sequenced sample was central memory CD4+ T cells from blood. These receptors all stem from a man younger than 35 in good health.

This clone was counted between two and nine times. The chain couples TRBV18 to TRBJ1-1, with unresolved D. The CDR3 has 16 amino acids. Germline V gene lookup returns CDR1 KGHSH and CDR2 LQKENI. Deletions cut 2 bases from V and 3 bases from J, with 16 bases between. CDR3 amino acids: CASSPDSRGVYTEAFF. The CDR3, as DNA: TGTGCCAGCTCACCAGATAGCCGGGGAGTCTACACTGAAGCTTTCTTT.

CDR3 nucleotide sequence: TGTGCCAGCAGCGGGGGACTAGCGGGGGGGTACCAAGAGACCCAGTACTTC. It codes for CASSGGLAGGYQETQYF. V usage is TRBV9 and J usage is TRBJ2-5, with 16 bases identical to TRBD2. Per the germline V gene, CDR1 is SGDLS and CDR2 is YYNGEE. The length of the CDR3 is 17 residues. The trim removed 3 bases at V and 0 bases at J, leaving 2 bases unmatched.

There are a few counts of this clone. The CDR3 sequence is CASSVGDYGYTF. Here the CDR3 DNA reads TGTGCCAGCAGTGTAGGGGACTATGGCTACACCTTC. The chain links TRBV2 to TRBJ1-2, with a weak D call TRBD1 (5 bases). The CDR3 is made up of 12 amino acids. Germline CDR1 SNHLY, CDR2 FYNNEI. V lost 4 bases, J lost 3 bases, and 6 bases lay in between. The whole variable domain, filled in from reference TRBV2 and TRBJ1-2, reads EPEVTQTPSHQVTQMGQEVILRCVPISNHLYFYWYRQILGQKVEFLVSFYNNEISEKSEIFDDQFSVERPDGSNFTLKIRSTKLEDSAMYFCASSVGDYGYTFGSGTRLTVV.

This clone was seen more than once but under ten times. This rearrangement joins TRBV11-2 to TRBJ2-1; TRBD2 matches at 8 bases. The trim removed 5 bases at V and 6 bases at J, leaving 12 bases unmatched. The CDR3 contains 16 residues. Germline CDR1 SGHAT, CDR2 FQNNGV. CDR3 nucleotides: TGTGCCAGCAGCCCCCATGGGGGCGGGGGGCCCAATGAGCAGTTCTTC. Translated, it gives CASSPHGGGGPNEQFF.

In its sample, this clone was seen a few times. The rearrangement joins TRBV2 to TRBJ2-1, with D perhaps matching TRBD1 (5 bases). The germline V and J ends were trimmed by 6 bases and 7 bases, with 16 bases remaining between them. CDR3 length equals 14 residues. Germline CDR1 reads SNHLY; CDR2 reads FYNNEI. DNA of the CDR3: TGTGCCAGCAGGACTCTCCAGGGTGTTAATGAGCAGTTCTTC. Residues: CASRTLQGVNEQFF. Supplemented by reference TRBV2 and TRBJ2-1, the full variable domain reads EPEVTQTPSHQVTQMGQEVILRCVPISNHLYFYWYRQILGQKVEFLVSFYNNEISEKSEIFDDQFSVERPDGSNFTLKIRSTKLEDSAMYFCASRTLQGVNEQFFGPGTRLTVL.

This clone has more than one count but fewer than ten. The genes are TRBV10-3 and TRBJ1-2; D is uncertain. Germline V lookup: CDR1 ENHRY, CDR2 SYGVKD. Trimming stripped 0 bases from V and 3 bases from J, with 11 bases between. The CDR3 loop spans 15 amino acids. The CDR3 sequence is CAISESRESDYGYTF. The CDR3 coding sequence is TGTGCCATCAGTGAGTCGAGAGAAAGCGACTATGGCTACACCTTC.

This clone was counted a few times. V usage is TRBV29-1 and J usage is TRBJ1-4, with D possibly being TRBD1 (6 bases). The CDR3 has 14 amino acids. Per germline, CDR1 SQVTM and CDR2 ANQGSEA. Trimming stripped 0 bases from V and 8 bases from J, with 13 bases between. CDR3 coding DNA: TGCAGCGTTGAAGAAGGCAGGGGCCTGGAAAAACTGTTTTTT. Its translation is CSVEEGRGLEKLFF.

V is TRBV9 and J is TRBJ1-6; D gene ambiguous. The germline CDR1 and CDR2 sequences are SGDLS and YYNGEE. V shed 0 bases and J shed 0 bases, with 4 bases lying between them. The CDR3 consists of 15 residues. CDR3 amino acids: CASSVASSYNSPLHF. CDR3 bases: TGTGCCAGCAGCGTAGCTAGCTCCTATAATTCACCCCTCCACTTT. The whole variable domain, remainder taken from reference TRBV9 and TRBJ1-6, is DSGVTQTPKHLITATGQRVTLRCSPRSGDLSVYWYQQSLDQGLQFLIQYYNGEERAKGNILERFSAQQFPDLHSELNLSSLELGDSALYFCASSVASSYNSPLHFGNGTRLTVT.

The sample holds a few counts of this clone. The sample has other DNA sequences that encode this CDR3 too. This chain uses TRBV28 with TRBJ1-2, with unresolved D. The CDR3 contains 13 residues. Trimming removed 2 bases from V and 1 base from J, with 5 bases in between. Germline V CDR1 and CDR2: MDHEN, SYDVKM. The DNA of the CDR3 is TGTGCCAGCAGTTTAACAGTTAACTATGGCTACACCTTC. Its protein is CASSLTVNYGYTF.

The V and J genes are TRBV7-2 and TRBJ1-5, with 9 positions matching TRBD1. Germline CDR1 is SGHTA and CDR2 is FQGNSA. V trimming: 0 bases; J trimming: 0 bases; junction bases outside the gene matches: 3. This CDR3 is 17 amino acids long. CDR3 nucleotides: TGTGCCAGCAGCTTAGCCGGGACAGGGTTTAGCAATCAGCCCCAGCATTTT. Its protein is CASSLAGTGFSNQPQHF.

The chain joins TRBV5-4 to TRBJ2-2, with TRBD2 matching over 9 bases. Looked up from germline, CDR1 is SGHNT and CDR2 is YYREEE (reference sequence). After removal of 5 bases from V and 6 bases from J, the junction contained 14 bases not matched to a gene. This CDR3 contains 17 residues. In DNA form, the CDR3 reads TGTGCCAGCAGGGCCGCGGGGGGGCAGGCACTGTCCGGGGAGCTGTTTTTT. Its protein product is CASRAAGGQALSGELFF.

This clone was counted between two and nine times. The J gene is TRBJ2-5, the V gene TRBV7-2; 9 bases align to TRBD2. Trimming cost V 5 bases and J 4 bases; bases outside gene matches: 5. This CDR3 comprises 14 residues. Germline CDR1 reads SGHTA; CDR2 reads FQGNSA. CDR3 coding DNA: TGTGCCAGCAGCACGGGACTAGCTACAGAGACCCAGTACTTC. Translating gives CASSTGLATETQYF.

This clone showed up just a few times. This chain links TRBV4-1 with TRBJ2-3; the D gene is possibly TRBD1 (6 bases). Trimming removed 5 bases from V and 3 bases from J, with 9 bases in between. Germline lookup yields CDR1 MGHRA and CDR2 YSYEKL. This CDR3 is built from 13 residues. CDR3 coding DNA: TGCGCCAGCAGCTTTGGACAGACAGATACGCAGTATTTT. Translated, it gives CASSFGQTDTQYF.

The CDR3 reads CASSLGQGEETQYF. The CDR3 nucleotides read TGTGCCAGCAGCCTTGGACAGGGGGAAGAGACCCAGTACTTC. The chain recombines TRBV7-2 with TRBJ2-5; 10 bases align to TRBD1. The CDR3 has 14 residues. Per germline, CDR1 SGHTA and CDR2 FQGNSA. With V trimmed by 5 bases and J by 3 bases, 3 bases remained unmatched.

This clone was recorded a few times. The V call is TRBV11-2, the J call TRBJ2-3; a weak D match, TRBD1 (6 bases). CDR3 length equals 16 residues. Trimming stripped 2 bases from V and 1 base from J, with 13 bases between. CDR1 is SGHAT, CDR2 FQNNGV, per germline. CDR3 amino acids: CASSLPGHGGTDTQYF. CDR3 nucleotide sequence: TGTGCCAGCAGCTTACCGGGACATGGGGGCACAGATACGCAGTATTTT.

This clone came up many times. The chain recombines TRBV28 with TRBJ1-4; D gene unclear. There are 14 residues in the CDR3. V dropped 5 bases and J dropped 7 bases, with 14 bases sitting between them. The V gene's germline CDR1 is MDHEN and CDR2 SYDVKM. The CDR3 here is CASSLRRTAEKLFF. CDR3 DNA sequence: TGTGCCAGCAGTCTTCGTAGAACTGCTGAAAAACTGTTTTTT. The whole variable domain, remainder taken from reference TRBV28 and TRBJ1-4, is DVKVTQSSRYLVKRTGEKVFLECVQDMDHENMFWYRQDPGLGLRLIYFSYDVKMKEKGDIPEGYSVSREKKERFSLILESASTNQTSMYLCASSLRRTAEKLFFGSGTQLSVL.

The chain combines TRBV25-1 with TRBJ2-2; 8 bases line up with TRBD1. V was clipped by 4 bases and J by 0 bases; unmatched bases: 10. This CDR3 has 18 amino acids. Germline assignment: CDR1 MGHDK and CDR2 SYGVNS. CDR3 loop: CASSVLLGQGTNTGELFF. CDR3 DNA sequence: TGTGCCAGCAGTGTACTTCTCGGACAGGGTACGAACACCGGGGAGCTGTTTTTT.